This is a list of T cell receptor beta chains from one sample in a study of blood T cell repertoires in COVID-19. Profiled with immunoSEQ multiplex PCR; TCRdb holds only in-frame clones, not every one. The sample has roughly 260,000 clones; 86% are singletons. The sample taken for sequencing was peripheral blood. Receptors were obtained from a man aged 35 to 55 who had recovered from COVID-19. The CDR3 runs from the conserved cysteine through the conserved F or W. D genes are given only for firm matches. Part of the rows lack a size; the others show once, few, many or a class for expanded clones.

>15|.|.|TRBJ2-7|TRBV6-5
CASSYSDSSSYEQYF
TGTGCCAGCAGTTACAGTGACTCGAGCTCCTACGAGCAGTACTTC
>14|.|.|TRBJ2-2|TRBV11-2
CASSLLRQAGELFF
TGTGCCAGCAGCTTATTGCGACAGGCCGGGGAGCTGTTTTTT
>16|.|TRBD2|TRBJ2-1|TRBV5-6
CASSLVLAGVRGEQFF
TGTGCCAGCAGCTTAGTCCTAGCGGGAGTAAGGGGTGAGCAGTTCTTC
>15|once|TRBD1|TRBJ2-7|TRBV5-1
CASSLSNRGFYEQYF
TGCGCCAGCAGCTTAAGCAACAGGGGTTTCTACGAGCAGTACTTC
>15|.|TRBD1|TRBJ2-1|TRBV11-3
CASSFSGTGYNEQFF
TGTGCCAGCAGCTTTTCGGGGACAGGGTACAATGAGCAGTTCTTC
>13|.|.|TRBJ1-1|TRBV7-2
CASSSPTSPSAFF
TGTGCCAGCAGCTCCCCGACATCTCCGAGTGCTTTCTTT
>14|.|.|TRBJ2-2|TRBV3-1/TRBV3-2
CASSRTPEAGELFF
TGTGCCAGCAGCCGGACCCCGGAGGCCGGGGAGCTGTTTTTT
>15|.|TRBD2|TRBJ2-7|TRBV5-1
CASSAGTRAYGEQYF
TGCGCCAGCAGCGCGGGGACTAGGGCTTACGGCGAGCAGTACTTC
>17|few|TRBD2|TRBJ2-5|TRBV2
CASSAGLAVPYQETQYF
TGTGCCAGCAGTGCGGGACTAGCGGTCCCCTACCAAGAGACCCAGTACTTC
>14|.|TRBD1|TRBJ1-5|TRBV6-5
CASILQGMLQPQHF
TGTGCCAGCATCCTACAGGGGATGCTTCAGCCCCAGCATTTT
>16|.|.|TRBJ2-3|TRBV7-2
CASSLARTQFGYTQYF
TGTGCCAGCAGCTTAGCCAGGACTCAATTCGGGTATACGCAGTATTTT
>14|.|TRBD1|TRBJ1-2|TRBV6-5
CASSTDRVLYGYTF
TGTGCCAGCAGTACAGACAGGGTCCTGTATGGCTACACCTTC
>15|.|.|TRBJ2-1|TRBV2
CASSGGTSSYNEQFF
TGTGCCAGCAGTGGCGGGACGAGCTCCTACAATGAGCAGTTCTTC
>12|.|.|TRBJ1-5|TRBV19
CASSIRGGPQHF
TGTGCCAGTAGTATTCGGGGGGGACCCCAGCATTTT
>14|once|.|TRBJ2-2|TRBV5-1
CASRTIGVTGELFF
TGCGCCAGCAGGACGATCGGGGTCACCGGGGAGCTGTTTTTT
>15|.|TRBD2|TRBJ2-1|TRBV6-2/TRBV6-3
CASSHSGGPSNEQFF
TGTGCCAGCAGTCATAGCGGGGGGCCCTCCAATGAGCAGTTCTTC
>16|.|TRBD1|TRBJ2-3|TRBV7-6
CASSLGQGAFTDTQYF
TGTGCCAGCAGCTTAGGGCAGGGGGCTTTCACAGATACGCAGTATTTT
>15|.|TRBD2|TRBJ2-7|TRBV2
CASSEIGLANHEQYF
TGTGCCAGCAGTGAGATTGGACTAGCGAACCACGAGCAGTACTTC
>19|.|TRBD1|TRBJ1-3|TRBV4-3
CASSQALTSDRFSGNTIYF
TGCGCCAGCAGCCAAGCCCTAACCTCGGACAGGTTCTCTGGAAACACCATATATTTT
>10|.|.|TRBJ1-2|TRBV7-4
CASRPRRYTF
TGTGCCAGCAGACCCAGGCGCTACACCTTC
>15|.|TRBD2|TRBJ2-1|TRBV12-5
CASGGSGGLYNEQFF
TGTGCTAGTGGTGGTAGCGGGGGGTTATACAATGAGCAGTTCTTC
>14|.|.|TRBJ2-3|TRBV29-1
CSVGALLRTDTQYF
TGCAGCGTTGGGGCACTTCTCCGCACAGATACGCAGTATTTT
>15|.|.|TRBJ1-2|TRBV6-2/TRBV6-3
CASSYERGLLISYTF
TGTGCCAGCAGTTATGAAAGAGGCCTACTCATCTCCTACACCTTC
>17|.|.|TRBJ2-3|TRBV23-1
CASSQSTQGSSTDTQYF
TGCGCCAGCAGTCAATCGACGCAGGGTTCTAGCACAGATACGCAGTATTTT
>14|.|.|TRBJ1-2|TRBV19
CASSRRQSTDGYTF
TGTGCCAGTAGTAGGAGACAGTCCACGGATGGCTACACCTTC
>12|.|.|TRBJ1-2|TRBV25-1
CASSVRDYGYTF
TGTGCCAGCAGTGTCAGGGACTATGGCTACACCTTC
>14|.|.|TRBJ2-7|TRBV2
CASSEGRASYEQYF
TGTGCCAGCAGTGAGGGCAGGGCTTCCTACGAGCAGTACTTC
>12|.|.|TRBJ1-2|TRBV5-1
CASSGTSYGYTF
TGCGCCAGCAGCGGGACAAGCTATGGCTACACCTTC
>14|.|TRBD1|TRBJ1-2|TRBV6-5
CASRGTGASYGYTF
TGTGCCAGCAGGGGGACAGGGGCCAGCTATGGCTACACCTTC
>14|.|TRBD2|TRBJ2-5|TRBV6-5
CASSSTSGGQTQYF
TGTGCCAGCAGTTCGACTAGCGGGGGCCAGACCCAGTACTTC
>15|once|TRBD1|TRBJ2-2|TRBV27
CASTRTGGAVGELFF
TGTGCCAGCACGCGTACAGGGGGCGCGGTCGGGGAGCTGTTTTTT
>15|.|TRBD2|TRBJ2-7|TRBV5-1
CASSGGTSGPYEQYF
TGCGCCAGCAGCGGGGGGACTAGCGGTCCCTACGAGCAGTACTTC